Listed below are T cell receptor beta chains from one sample, sequenced in a study of human T cells and chemical hapten exposure. TCRdb recomputed calls from the RACE reads with MiXCR, one row per CDR3 protein. The sample yields under 300,000 distinct CDR3 sequences, around 7% seen once. This specimen was whole blood, taken in connection with sensitization to the hapten diphenylcyclopropenone (DPC). The receptors shown here come from a man between 18 and 29 years old with alopecia areata. Some clones in this sample may be carry-over from other donors' samples. CDR3s include the opening cysteine and the closing phenylalanine or tryptophan. Each record gives: V gene, clone size, J gene, D gene, CDR3 protein, CDR3 DNA. A D gene is named only where the DNA matches it firmly. Some rows mark clone size as missing; the rest say once, few, many or name a class of expanded clone.

TRBV5-8	NA	TRBJ1-2	NA	CASSQTDYGYTF	TGTGCCAGCAGCCAGACAGATTATGGCTACACCTTC
TRBV27	NA	TRBJ2-7	TRBD2	CATRLAGDHSDEQYF	TGTGCCACTCGACTAGCGGGGGACCATTCCGACGAGCAGTACTTC
TRBV4-3	few	TRBJ2-2	TRBD2	CASSQLRGGPGELFF	TGCGCCAGCAGCCAATTGCGGGGGGGCCCCGGGGAGCTGTTTTTT
TRBV4-3	many	TRBJ1-2	NA	CASSRAAANYGYTF	TGCGCCAGCAGTCGAGCGGCAGCTAACTATGGCTACACCTTC
TRBV7-2	NA	TRBJ2-7	NA	CASSQATDYEQYF	TGTGCCAGCAGCCAAGCTACCGACTACGAGCAGTACTTC
TRBV4-3	NA	TRBJ1-1	NA	CASSRFGNTEAFF	TGCGCCAGCAGCCGATTCGGTAACACTGAAGCTTTCTTT
TRBV7-2	few	TRBJ2-2	TRBD2	CASSSLAGVSNTGELFF	TGTGCCAGCAGCTCGCTAGCGGGGGTCAGCAACACCGGGGAGCTGTTTTTT
TRBV6-1	NA	TRBJ1-5	TRBD1	CASSEAAGGLRQPQHF	TGTGCCAGCAGTGAGGCGGCAGGGGGCCTCCGGCAGCCCCAGCATTTT
TRBV11-2	NA	TRBJ2-1	NA	CASSLPTGLGLANEQFF	TGTGCCAGCAGCTTACCTACGGGGTTAGGTTTAGCCAATGAGCAGTTCTTC
TRBV5-1	few	TRBJ1-2	NA	CASSFDRFHGYTF	TGCGCCAGCAGTTTTGATCGGTTTCATGGCTACACCTTC
TRBV5-1	NA	TRBJ2-7	TRBD1	CASSLPTGTGGEQYF	TGCGCCAGCAGCTTGCCCACCGGGACAGGGGGAGAGCAGTACTTC
TRBV6-5	NA	TRBJ2-7	TRBD1	CASSRGGQGDEQYF	TGTGCCAGCAGTAGGGGGGGACAGGGGGACGAGCAGTACTTC
TRBV3-1	few	TRBJ2-7	NA	CASSQLGDGYEQYF	TGTGCCAGCAGCCAATTGGGAGACGGCTACGAGCAGTACTTC
TRBV20-1	NA	TRBJ1-1	NA	CSARERGAEAFF	TGCAGTGCTAGAGAGCGGGGCGCTGAAGCTTTCTTT
TRBV29-1	few	TRBJ1-1	NA	CSVQALSTEAFF	TGCAGCGTTCAAGCGTTGAGCACTGAAGCTTTCTTT
TRBV7-2	few	TRBJ2-3	NA	CASSLLQRTDTQYF	TGTGCCAGCAGCTTACTCCAGCGCACAGATACGCAGTATTTT
TRBV4-3	many	TRBJ2-1	TRBD1	CASSSPGTGDYNEQFF	TGCGCCAGCAGCTCCCCCGGGACAGGGGATTACAATGAGCAGTTCTTC
TRBV20-1	NA	TRBJ2-4	NA	CSARSKNIQYF	TGCAGTGCCAGATCCAAAAACATTCAGTACTTC
TRBV4-2	NA	TRBJ2-1	NA	CASSREQGSSYNEQFF	TGTGCCAGCAGCCGAGAACAGGGTAGCTCCTACAATGAGCAGTTCTTC
TRBV7-2	few	TRBJ1-2	TRBD1	CASSSTGGVEYGYTF	TGTGCCAGCAGCTCGACAGGGGGCGTAGAGTATGGCTACACCTTC
TRBV7-6	few	TRBJ2-7	TRBD2	CASSPLGEGYEQYF	TGTGCCAGCAGCCCCCTCGGGGAGGGCTACGAGCAGTACTTC
TRBV4-1	NA	TRBJ2-3	NA	CASSWSGFTDTQYF	TGCGCCAGCAGCTGGTCCGGGTTCACAGATACGCAGTATTTT
TRBV12-3/TRBV12-4	few	TRBJ2-2	NA	CASSFMTEGGELFF	TGTGCCAGCAGTTTTATGACAGAGGGCGGGGAGCTGTTTTTT
TRBV4-3	few	TRBJ2-3	NA	CASSQGGKLTDTQYF	TGCGCCAGCAGCCAGGGCGGGAAACTCACAGATACGCAGTATTTT
TRBV6-5	NA	TRBJ2-5	NA	CASSYTQPRETQYF	TGTGCCAGCAGTTACACACAGCCTCGGGAGACCCAGTACTTC
TRBV5-5	many	TRBJ2-1	TRBD1	CASSLGTGDYDEQFF	TGTGCCAGCAGCTTGGGGACAGGGGATTACGATGAGCAGTTCTTC
TRBV20-1	NA	TRBJ1-3	TRBD1	CSARGTGIISGNTIYF	TGCAGTGCTAGAGGGACAGGGATCATATCTGGAAACACCATATATTTT
TRBV5-1	NA	TRBJ2-3	NA	CASSLIAGRFTDTQYF	TGCGCCAGCAGCTTGATTGCGGGAAGGTTCACAGATACGCAGTATTTT
TRBV7-9	NA	TRBJ1-6	NA	CASRGRDAYNSPLHF	TGTGCCAGCAGGGGAAGGGACGCCTATAATTCACCCCTCCACTTT
TRBV6-6	NA	TRBJ2-7	TRBD1	CASSPRQGAAYEQYF	TGTGCCAGCAGTCCGCGACAGGGAGCGGCCTACGAGCAGTACTTC
TRBV12-3/TRBV12-4	few	TRBJ1-2	NA	CASSLTLDKYYGYTF	TGTGCCAGCAGCCTGACCTTGGACAAATACTATGGCTACACCTTC
TRBV25-1	many	TRBJ2-5	TRBD2	CASLTIAGGQETQYF	TGTGCCAGCCTGACTATAGCGGGGGGCCAAGAGACCCAGTACTTC
TRBV12-3/TRBV12-4	few	TRBJ2-1	NA	CASSPPGPKHPNEQFF	TGTGCCAGCAGCCCCCCGGGACCCAAACATCCCAATGAGCAGTTCTTC
TRBV6-5	few	TRBJ2-3	TRBD1	CASSSWGNRGDTDTQYF	TGTGCCAGCAGTTCTTGGGGGAACAGGGGTGACACAGATACGCAGTATTTT
TRBV4-3	few	TRBJ2-1	TRBD1	CASSQEHRGDEQFF	TGCGCCAGCAGCCAAGAGCACAGGGGAGATGAGCAGTTCTTC
TRBV6-6	NA	TRBJ2-5	NA	CASSYRQSRETQYF	TGTGCCAGCAGTTACAGACAGTCCAGAGAGACCCAGTACTTC
TRBV6-2/TRBV6-3	many	TRBJ2-4	NA	CASSYGGLAKNIQYF	TGTGCCAGCAGTTACGGAGGGCTAGCCAAAAACATTCAGTACTTC
TRBV20-1	few	TRBJ1-2	TRBD1	CSATGQVYGYTF	TGCAGTGCTACAGGACAGGTTTATGGCTACACCTTC
TRBV25-1	few	TRBJ1-1	NA	CASSSNWGPEAFF	TGTGCCAGCAGTTCCAATTGGGGACCTGAAGCTTTCTTT
TRBV2	many	TRBJ2-5	NA	CASSWALQETQYF	TGTGCCAGCAGTTGGGCCCTCCAAGAGACCCAGTACTTC
TRBV5-1	many	TRBJ1-6	NA	CASSIPAGDNSPLHF	TGCGCCAGCAGCATCCCCGCAGGGGATAATTCACCCCTCCACTTT
TRBV7-2	few	TRBJ2-3	NA	CASSLVSSTDTQYF	TGTGCCAGCAGCTTAGTTTCTAGCACAGATACGCAGTATTTT
TRBV7-2	NA	TRBJ1-2	NA	CASSLADGDFYTF	TGTGCCAGCAGCTTAGCGGACGGAGACTTCTACACCTTC
TRBV20-1	many	TRBJ2-2	TRBD1	CSAIGDRGTGELFF	TGCAGTGCTATAGGGGACAGGGGCACCGGGGAGCTGTTTTTT
TRBV5-5	many	TRBJ1-1	TRBD1	CASSLSGTGTTKAFF	TGTGCCAGCAGCTTGTCAGGGACAGGAACTACCAAAGCTTTCTTT
TRBV6-2/TRBV6-3	few	TRBJ2-3	NA	CASSMDPGWDTQYF	TGTGCCAGCAGTATGGACCCGGGGTGGGATACGCAGTATTTT
TRBV27	NA	TRBJ1-2	TRBD1	CASSLRQGAVNYGYTF	TGTGCCAGCAGTCTGAGACAGGGGGCGGTTAACTATGGCTACACCTTC
TRBV6-2/TRBV6-3	many	TRBJ1-4	NA	CASSPDEKLFF	TGTGCCAGCAGTCCGGATGAAAAACTGTTTTTT
TRBV7-6	NA	TRBJ2-2	NA	CASSLPSKGQNTGELFF	TGTGCCAGCAGCTTACCTAGCAAGGGACAGAACACCGGGGAGCTGTTTTTT
TRBV7-6	few	TRBJ2-3	TRBD1	CASSLGAGGRTDTQYF	TGTGCCAGCAGCTTAGGGGCAGGGGGCCGCACAGATACGCAGTATTTT
TRBV27	NA	TRBJ1-5	NA	CASRQDMGTQPQHF	TGTGCCAGCAGGCAAGACATGGGGACTCAGCCCCAGCATTTT
TRBV27	NA	TRBJ2-7	TRBD1	CASSLPGQGTYEQYF	TGTGCCAGCAGTTTACCGGGACAGGGCACCTACGAGCAGTACTTC
TRBV6-5	many	TRBJ2-1	TRBD1	CASKDRVYNEQFF	TGTGCCAGCAAAGACAGGGTGTACAATGAGCAGTTCTTC
TRBV12-3/TRBV12-4	few	TRBJ2-7	NA	CASSFLHRNEQYF	TGTGCCAGCAGTTTCCTACATCGGAACGAGCAGTACTTC
TRBV12-3/TRBV12-4	many	TRBJ1-1	NA	CASRYREGNTEAFF	TGTGCCAGCAGATACAGGGAGGGAAACACTGAAGCTTTCTTT
TRBV7-2	NA	TRBJ2-1	TRBD2	CASSLNTSGAYNEQFF	TGTGCCAGCAGCTTAAATACAAGCGGGGCCTACAATGAGCAGTTCTTC
TRBV20-1	NA	TRBJ1-1	NA	CSAREGAEAFF	TGCAGTGCTAGAGAAGGGGCTGAAGCTTTCTTT
TRBV20-1	many	TRBJ1-2	NA	CSAKPGYGYTF	TGCAGTGCTAAACCGGGATATGGCTACACCTTC
TRBV4-3	NA	TRBJ1-2	NA	CASSQDAAGRRENYGYTF	TGCGCCAGCAGCCAAGATGCTGCGGGTAGGAGAGAAAACTATGGCTACACCTTC